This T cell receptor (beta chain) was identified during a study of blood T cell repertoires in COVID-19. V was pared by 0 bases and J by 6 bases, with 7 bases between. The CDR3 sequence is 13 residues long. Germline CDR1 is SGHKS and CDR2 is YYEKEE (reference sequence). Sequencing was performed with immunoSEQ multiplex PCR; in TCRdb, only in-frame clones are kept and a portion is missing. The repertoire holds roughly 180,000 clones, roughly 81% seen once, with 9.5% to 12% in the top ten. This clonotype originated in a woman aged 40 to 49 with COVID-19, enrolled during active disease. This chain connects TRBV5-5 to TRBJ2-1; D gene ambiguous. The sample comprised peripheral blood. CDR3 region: CASSLAVFNEQFF. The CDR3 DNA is TGTGCCAGCAGCTTGGCCGTTTTCAATGAGCAGTTCTTC.